The rows below give T cell receptor beta chains drawn from one sample of a study of human T cells and chemical hapten exposure. Each CDR3 protein is one row after TCRdb ran MiXCR on the RACE reads. This table holds fewer than 50,000 distinct CDR3 sequences, 7.6% found once. This specimen consisted of whole blood, obtained in connection with sensitization to the hapten diphenylcyclopropenone (DPC). Receptors originate from a woman aged 50 to 60 with alopecia areata. Some clones in this sample may be carry-over from other donors' samples. CDR3s include the opening cysteine and the closing phenylalanine or tryptophan. A D gene is named only where the DNA matches it firmly. Clone sizes are given selectively: once, few, many, or a class where the clone is expanded.

clone size: many; J gene: TRBJ2-1; D gene: .; V gene: TRBV18; CDR3 protein: CASSTNGLYNEQFF; CDR3 DNA: TGTGCCAGCTCCACAAACGGGTTGTATAATGAGCAGTTCTTC
clone size: .; J gene: TRBJ1-5; D gene: .; V gene: TRBV28; CDR3 protein: CASGVYSNQPQHF; CDR3 DNA: TGTGCCAGCGGGGTATATAGCAATCAGCCCCAGCATTTT
clone size: many; J gene: TRBJ2-7; D gene: TRBD1; V gene: TRBV11-2; CDR3 protein: CASSSGTGKYEQYF; CDR3 DNA: TGTGCCAGCAGCTCCGGGACAGGGAAATACGAGCAGTACTTC
clone size: many; J gene: TRBJ2-7; D gene: .; V gene: TRBV7-2; CDR3 protein: CASSPVPPAYEQYF; CDR3 DNA: TGTGCCAGCAGCCCGGTTCCCCCTGCCTACGAGCAGTACTTC
clone size: many; J gene: TRBJ1-5; D gene: TRBD1; V gene: TRBV12-3/TRBV12-4; CDR3 protein: CVTQDRGLVNQPQHF; CDR3 DNA: TGTGTCACCCAAGACAGGGGGCTTGTCAATCAGCCCCAGCATTTT
clone size: many; J gene: TRBJ2-1; D gene: TRBD2; V gene: TRBV7-6; CDR3 protein: CASSVGLGNEQFF; CDR3 DNA: TGTGCCAGCAGCGTAGGACTAGGCAATGAGCAGTTCTTC
clone size: few; J gene: TRBJ2-3; D gene: .; V gene: TRBV9; CDR3 protein: CASSVMESAQYF; CDR3 DNA: TGTGCCAGCAGCGTAATGGAGTCTGCGCAGTATTTT
clone size: many; J gene: TRBJ2-3; D gene: TRBD1; V gene: TRBV28; CDR3 protein: CASRPQGASDTQYF; CDR3 DNA: TGTGCCAGCAGACCACAGGGGGCATCTGATACGCAGTATTTT
clone size: many; J gene: TRBJ2-1; D gene: TRBD2; V gene: TRBV11-2; CDR3 protein: CASSPTSGSYNEQFF; CDR3 DNA: TGTGCCAGCAGCCCTACTAGCGGGAGTTACAATGAGCAGTTCTTC
clone size: .; J gene: TRBJ2-7; D gene: TRBD1; V gene: TRBV24-1; CDR3 protein: CATSDRTGGDEQYF; CDR3 DNA: TGTGCCACCAGTGACCGGACAGGGGGCGACGAGCAGTACTTC
clone size: many; J gene: TRBJ1-3; D gene: .; V gene: TRBV4-2; CDR3 protein: CASSQDRAGSGNTIYF; CDR3 DNA: TGTGCCAGCAGCCAAGATAGGGCAGGCTCTGGAAACACCATATATTTT
clone size: many; J gene: TRBJ2-1; D gene: .; V gene: TRBV29-1; CDR3 protein: CSVPPGVAF; CDR3 DNA: TGCAGCGTCCCCCCCGGGGTTGCCTTC
clone size: many; J gene: TRBJ1-2; D gene: TRBD1; V gene: TRBV6-2/TRBV6-3; CDR3 protein: CASSKRTGDGFNYGYTF; CDR3 DNA: TGTGCCAGCAGTAAACGGACAGGGGATGGTTTTAACTATGGCTACACCTTC
clone size: many; J gene: TRBJ2-3; D gene: .; V gene: TRBV29-1; CDR3 protein: CSVARGGTDTQYF; CDR3 DNA: TGCAGCGTTGCCAGGGGGGGCACAGATACGCAGTATTTT
clone size: many; J gene: TRBJ1-4; D gene: .; V gene: TRBV9; CDR3 protein: CASSYRDTYPELFF; CDR3 DNA: TGTGCCAGCAGCTACCGGGACACCTACCCGGAACTGTTTTTT
clone size: many; J gene: TRBJ1-1; D gene: .; V gene: TRBV5-1; CDR3 protein: CASSTGRTMNTEAFF; CDR3 DNA: TGCGCCAGCAGCACCGGACGGACCATGAACACTGAAGCTTTCTTT
clone size: few; J gene: TRBJ1-1; D gene: .; V gene: TRBV7-6; CDR3 protein: CASSSGPAATEAFF; CDR3 DNA: TGTGCCAGCAGCTCGGGGCCGGCGGCAACTGAAGCTTTCTTT
clone size: many; J gene: TRBJ2-2; D gene: TRBD2; V gene: TRBV6-2/TRBV6-3; CDR3 protein: CASSRFPLASGGENTGELFF; CDR3 DNA: TGTGCCAGCAGCCGCTTCCCTCTCGCTAGCGGGGGCGAGAACACCGGGGAGCTGTTTTTT
clone size: .; J gene: TRBJ2-7; D gene: TRBD2; V gene: TRBV19; CDR3 protein: CASTRDGTSGSEQYF; CDR3 DNA: TGTGCCAGTACTAGGGACGGGACTAGCGGGAGCGAGCAGTACTTC
clone size: .; J gene: TRBJ2-1; D gene: TRBD2; V gene: TRBV3-1; CDR3 protein: CASSRRGLAGSLATNEQFF; CDR3 DNA: TGTGCCAGCAGCCGTCGGGGACTAGCGGGGAGCTTGGCTACCAATGAGCAGTTCTTC
clone size: .; J gene: TRBJ2-3; D gene: .; V gene: TRBV20-1; CDR3 protein: CSARDRRASTDTQYF; CDR3 DNA: TGCAGTGCTAGAGATCGTAGGGCTAGCACAGATACGCAGTATTTT
clone size: few; J gene: TRBJ2-3; D gene: .; V gene: TRBV10-3; CDR3 protein: CAISGADTQYF; CDR3 DNA: TGTGCCATCAGTGGTGCAGATACGCAGTATTTT
clone size: few; J gene: TRBJ2-2; D gene: .; V gene: TRBV5-6; CDR3 protein: CASKLGTVNTGELFF; CDR3 DNA: TGTGCCAGCAAGCTTGGGACCGTTAACACCGGGGAGCTGTTTTTT
clone size: few; J gene: TRBJ2-5; D gene: .; V gene: TRBV11-3; CDR3 protein: CASSSRTTGFQETQYF; CDR3 DNA: TGTGCCAGCAGCTCACGAACGACAGGTTTCCAAGAGACCCAGTACTTC
clone size: many; J gene: TRBJ2-1; D gene: TRBD1; V gene: TRBV24-1; CDR3 protein: CATSPGGSYNEQFF; CDR3 DNA: TGTGCCACCAGTCCAGGGGGCTCCTACAATGAGCAGTTCTTC
clone size: many; J gene: TRBJ2-7; D gene: TRBD2; V gene: TRBV7-8; CDR3 protein: CASSLVASGGAYEQYF; CDR3 DNA: TGTGCCAGCAGCTTAGTGGCTAGCGGGGGAGCCTACGAGCAGTACTTC
clone size: many; J gene: TRBJ1-1; D gene: TRBD1; V gene: TRBV29-1; CDR3 protein: CSAGAQGTADHEAFF; CDR3 DNA: TGCAGCGCCGGAGCCCAAGGGACAGCAGACCATGAAGCTTTCTTT
clone size: many; J gene: TRBJ1-5; D gene: TRBD1; V gene: TRBV18; CDR3 protein: CASSPRQGADQPQHF; CDR3 DNA: TGTGCCAGCTCACCACGGCAGGGGGCAGATCAGCCCCAGCATTTT
clone size: .; J gene: TRBJ2-2; D gene: TRBD2; V gene: TRBV6-2/TRBV6-3; CDR3 protein: CASSYSPLAGGTGELFF; CDR3 DNA: TGTGCCAGCAGTTACTCCCCGCTAGCGGGGGGCACCGGGGAGCTGTTTTTT
clone size: many; J gene: TRBJ1-5; D gene: TRBD1; V gene: TRBV12-3/TRBV12-4; CDR3 protein: CASSFLTGDSNQPQHF; CDR3 DNA: TGTGCCAGCAGTTTTCTGACAGGGGATAGCAATCAGCCCCAGCATTTT
clone size: many; J gene: TRBJ2-3; D gene: TRBD1; V gene: TRBV24-1; CDR3 protein: CATSEGTGTSTDTQYF; CDR3 DNA: TGTGCCACCAGTGAAGGGACAGGTACTAGCACAGATACGCAGTATTTT
clone size: few; J gene: TRBJ2-3; D gene: TRBD2; V gene: TRBV29-1; CDR3 protein: CSSRTSGRTDTQYF; CDR3 DNA: TGCAGCTCTAGGACTAGCGGGAGAACAGATACGCAGTATTTT
clone size: few; J gene: TRBJ1-1; D gene: .; V gene: TRBV6-6; CDR3 protein: CASSYSPREMNTEAFF; CDR3 DNA: TGTGCCAGCAGTTACTCGCCCAGGGAAATGAACACTGAAGCTTTCTTT
clone size: many; J gene: TRBJ2-7; D gene: .; V gene: TRBV5-1; CDR3 protein: CASSPRQLRDYEQYF; CDR3 DNA: TGCGCCAGCAGCCCGAGACAACTAAGAGACTACGAGCAGTACTTC
clone size: .; J gene: TRBJ1-6; D gene: .; V gene: TRBV29-1; CDR3 protein: CSARPAGDNSPLHF; CDR3 DNA: TGCAGCGCCCGGCCGGCAGGGGATAATTCACCCCTCCACTTT
clone size: many; J gene: TRBJ2-7; D gene: TRBD1; V gene: TRBV5-1; CDR3 protein: CASSFLQGRVAYEQYF; CDR3 DNA: TGCGCCAGCAGCTTCCTACAGGGGCGGGTGGCCTACGAGCAGTACTTC
clone size: many; J gene: TRBJ1-4; D gene: .; V gene: TRBV29-1; CDR3 protein: CSVAPDRTNEKLFF; CDR3 DNA: TGCAGCGTCGCTCCGGACAGAACTAATGAAAAACTGTTTTTT
clone size: .; J gene: TRBJ1-1; D gene: .; V gene: TRBV2; CDR3 protein: CASSPYTEAFF; CDR3 DNA: TGTGCCAGCAGTCCCTACACTGAAGCTTTCTTT
clone size: many; J gene: TRBJ2-5; D gene: .; V gene: TRBV29-1; CDR3 protein: CSVATAQETQYF; CDR3 DNA: TGCAGCGTTGCGACAGCGCAAGAGACCCAGTACTTC
clone size: many; J gene: TRBJ2-3; D gene: .; V gene: TRBV18; CDR3 protein: CASSPLTGNTDTQYF; CDR3 DNA: TGTGCCAGCTCACCACTTACAGGGAATACAGATACGCAGTATTTT
clone size: many; J gene: TRBJ2-1; D gene: TRBD2; V gene: TRBV7-6; CDR3 protein: CASSFGGGLTWYEQFF; CDR3 DNA: TGTGCCAGCAGCTTTGGGGGGGGACTGACATGGTATGAGCAGTTCTTC
clone size: many; J gene: TRBJ2-1; D gene: .; V gene: TRBV12-3/TRBV12-4; CDR3 protein: CASSSRTLDNEQFF; CDR3 DNA: TGTGCCAGCAGTTCACGGACACTGGACAATGAGCAGTTCTTC
clone size: .; J gene: TRBJ2-5; D gene: TRBD1; V gene: TRBV5-1; CDR3 protein: CASSTGQGQETQYF; CDR3 DNA: TGCGCCAGCAGCACAGGACAGGGCCAAGAGACCCAGTACTTC
clone size: many; J gene: TRBJ2-7; D gene: TRBD2; V gene: TRBV7-9; CDR3 protein: CASSPSGAEQYF; CDR3 DNA: TGTGCCAGCAGCCCCAGCGGGGCCGAGCAGTACTTC
clone size: many; J gene: TRBJ1-5; D gene: TRBD1; V gene: TRBV5-1; CDR3 protein: CASSMGQGQPQHF; CDR3 DNA: TGCGCCAGCAGCATGGGACAGGGACAGCCCCAGCATTTT